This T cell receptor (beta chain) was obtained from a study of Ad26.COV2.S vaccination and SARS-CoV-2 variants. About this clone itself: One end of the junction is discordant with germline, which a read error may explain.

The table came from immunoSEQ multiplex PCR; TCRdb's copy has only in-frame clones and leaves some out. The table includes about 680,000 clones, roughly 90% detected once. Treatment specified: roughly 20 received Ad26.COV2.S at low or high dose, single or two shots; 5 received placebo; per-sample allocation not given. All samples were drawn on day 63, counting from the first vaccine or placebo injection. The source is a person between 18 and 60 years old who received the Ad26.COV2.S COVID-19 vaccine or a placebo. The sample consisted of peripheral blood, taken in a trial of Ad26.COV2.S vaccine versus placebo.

Here the CDR3 reads CASSFGTSSFNEQFF. In DNA form, the CDR3 reads TGTGCCAGCAGCTTCGGGACTAGCTCCTTCAATGAGCAGTTCTTC. This sequence joins TRBV11-2 and TRBJ2-1; 9 bases agree with TRBD2. The CDR3 is 15 amino acids. CDR1 SGHAT and CDR2 FQNNGV come from the germline V gene.